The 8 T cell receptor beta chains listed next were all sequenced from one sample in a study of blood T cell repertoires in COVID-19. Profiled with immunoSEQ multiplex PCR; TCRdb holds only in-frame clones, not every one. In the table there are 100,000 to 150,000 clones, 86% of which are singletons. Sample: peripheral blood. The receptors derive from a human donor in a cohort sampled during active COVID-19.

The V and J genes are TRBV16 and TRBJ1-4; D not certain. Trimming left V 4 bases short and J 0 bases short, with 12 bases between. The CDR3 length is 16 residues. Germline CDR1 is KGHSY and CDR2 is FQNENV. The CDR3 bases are TGTGCCAGCAGCCCTGCGGGGAGTTCAACTAATGAAAAACTGTTTTTT. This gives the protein CASSPAGSSTNEKLFF.

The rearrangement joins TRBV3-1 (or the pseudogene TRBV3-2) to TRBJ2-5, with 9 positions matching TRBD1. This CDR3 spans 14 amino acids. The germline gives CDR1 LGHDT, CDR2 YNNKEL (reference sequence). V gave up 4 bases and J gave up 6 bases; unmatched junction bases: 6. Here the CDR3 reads CASSLGQGGKTQYF. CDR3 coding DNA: TGTGCCAGCAGCCTGGGACAGGGTGGGAAGACCCAGTACTTC.

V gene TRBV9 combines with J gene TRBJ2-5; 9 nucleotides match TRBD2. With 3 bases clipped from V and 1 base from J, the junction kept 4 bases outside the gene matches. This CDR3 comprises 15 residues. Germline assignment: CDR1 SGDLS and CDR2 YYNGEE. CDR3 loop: CASSGGLARQETQYF. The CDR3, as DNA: TGTGCCAGCAGCGGTGGACTAGCGCGCCAAGAGACCCAGTACTTC.

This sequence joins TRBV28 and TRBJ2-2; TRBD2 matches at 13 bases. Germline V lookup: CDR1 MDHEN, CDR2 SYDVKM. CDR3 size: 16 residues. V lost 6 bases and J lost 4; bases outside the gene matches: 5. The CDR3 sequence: CASSQLAGGSTGELFF. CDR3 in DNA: TGTGCCAGCAGCCAACTAGCGGGAGGGTCCACCGGGGAGCTGTTTTTT.

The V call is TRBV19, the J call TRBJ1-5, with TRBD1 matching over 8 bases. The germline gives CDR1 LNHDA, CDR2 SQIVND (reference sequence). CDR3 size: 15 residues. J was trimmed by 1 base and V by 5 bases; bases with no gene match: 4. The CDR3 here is CASSPRTGSNQPQHF. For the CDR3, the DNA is TGTGCCAGTAGTCCCCGGACAGGGAGCAATCAGCCCCAGCATTTT.

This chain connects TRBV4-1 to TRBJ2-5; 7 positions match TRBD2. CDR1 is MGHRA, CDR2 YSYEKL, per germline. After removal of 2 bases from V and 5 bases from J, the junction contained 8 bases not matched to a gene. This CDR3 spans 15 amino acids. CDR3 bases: TGCGCCAGCAGCCAACCGTGGAGGGAGGGGGAGACCCAGTACTTC. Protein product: CASSQPWREGETQYF.

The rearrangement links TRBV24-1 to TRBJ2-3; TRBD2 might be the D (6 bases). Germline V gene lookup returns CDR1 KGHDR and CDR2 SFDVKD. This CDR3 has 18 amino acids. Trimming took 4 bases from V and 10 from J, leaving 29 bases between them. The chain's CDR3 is CATSEMTRLASTESAQYF. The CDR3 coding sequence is TGTGCCACCAGTGAGATGACTAGGCTAGCCTCCACCGAGAGCGCGCAGTATTTT.

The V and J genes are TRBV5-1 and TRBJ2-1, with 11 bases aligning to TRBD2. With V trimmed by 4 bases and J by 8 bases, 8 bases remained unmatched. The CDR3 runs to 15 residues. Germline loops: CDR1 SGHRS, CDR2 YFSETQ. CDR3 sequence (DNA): TGCGCCAGCAGCCGAGGGACTAGCGGAAAGGATGAGCAGTTCTTC. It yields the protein CASSRGTSGKDEQFF.